The entry below gives a single T cell receptor (beta chain) sequence along with its context. This sample was included in a study of OX40 agonist ivuxolimab in advanced cancers. The CDR3 sequence is 12 residues long. V lost 4 bases and J 6 bases, leaving 8 bases between the germline ends. Germline-derived CDR1 and CDR2 are SGHNT and YYREEE (reference sequence). Generated by immunoSEQ multiplex PCR, the TCRdb table keeps only in-frame clones and is missing some. Of approximately 74,000 clones listed, under 95% are singletons. This TCR was sampled from an adult with an advanced solid tumor such as melanoma, head and neck, liver or kidney cancer. The chain is built from TRBV5-4 and TRBJ2-1; unclear D gene. Source: CD4+ or CD8+ T cells sorted from blood, taken in a trial of the OX40 agonist ivuxolimab. DNA for the CDR3: TGTGCCAGCAGCGAACACTCCAATGAGCAGTTCTTC. It yields the protein CASSEHSNEQFF.